The entry that follows covers one TCR beta chain sequence. Germline assignment: CDR1 MNHGY and CDR2 SVAAGI. Trimming left V 7 bases short and J 7 bases short, with 19 bases between. This CDR3 has 15 amino acids. TCRbeta library preparation incorporated unique molecular identifiers. TCRdb reanalysed the PCR reads using MiXCR and keeps one entry per CDR3 protein. This table has 600,000 to 700,000 distinct CDR3 sequences, over 15% appearing once. These data originate in a study of T-cell reconstitution after alpha-beta-depleted transplantation in children. The specimen was PBMCs from the stem cell graft donor, collected from the stem cell graft. The clonotype comes from a human donor who donated a stem cell graft to a child with acute myeloid leukemia. This chain connects TRBV6-9 to TRBJ1-4; maybe TRBD1 (6 bases). CDR3 sequence reads: CASIQGGVFSEKLFF. Here the CDR3 DNA reads TGTGCCAGCATACAGGGAGGAGTTTTTAGTGAAAAACTGTTTTTT.